This entry describes one T cell receptor beta chain. No antigen is known for it. Different DNA sequences within this sample yield the same CDR3. V gave up 6 bases and J gave up 9 bases; unmatched junction bases: 12. This CDR3 has 15 residues. Germline V gene sequence: CDR1 SGHNT, CDR2 YYREEE (reference sequence). Primers included in the PCR were 60 Vbeta and 13 Jbeta primers. Generated by immunoSEQ multiplex PCR, the TCRdb table keeps only in-frame clones and is missing some. The data show 200,000 or so clones, with around 85% seen just once and 1.7% held by the top ten. This sample was taken from a study of cytomegalovirus exposure and HLA in healthy donors. Whole-study results and caveats: Later analysis identified a missense DCLRE1C variant that was linked to TCR beta V- and J-gene trimming.

The receptor comes from a man aged 45-60 years in good health and CMV-seronegative. This chain connects TRBV5-4 to TRBJ2-1; 10 nucleotides line up with TRBD2. What was sequenced was PBMCs. The CDR3 coding sequence is TGTGCCAGCACCTTTGGGCTAGCGGGAGTCAGTGAGCAGTTCTTC. It codes for CASTFGLAGVSEQFF.